This T cell receptor (beta chain) was observed in a study of blood T cell repertoires in COVID-19. Across the study: Donors in the United States, Italy and Spain gave samples during acute or convalescent COVID-19. From T cells, B-cell-depleted T cells, or PBMCs came the material, which was cDNA or gDNA.

The V end was cut by 1 base, the J end by 3 bases, with 6 bases between. This CDR3 contains 14 residues. Germline V CDR1 and CDR2: SEHNR, FQNEAQ (reference sequence). The protocol was immunoSEQ multiplex PCR, while the TCRdb copy is restricted to in-frame clones and leaves out a portion. The data contain over 60,000 clones, about 83% of them singletons. The sample was peripheral blood. The TCR was taken from a man aged 50-59 years with COVID-19, enrolled during active disease. J is TRBJ1-4 and V is TRBV7-9; TRBD1 might be the D (5 bases). The CDR3 spells CASSLGGANEKLFF. CDR3 in DNA: TGTGCCAGCAGCTTAGGGGGGGCTAATGAAAAACTGTTTTTT.